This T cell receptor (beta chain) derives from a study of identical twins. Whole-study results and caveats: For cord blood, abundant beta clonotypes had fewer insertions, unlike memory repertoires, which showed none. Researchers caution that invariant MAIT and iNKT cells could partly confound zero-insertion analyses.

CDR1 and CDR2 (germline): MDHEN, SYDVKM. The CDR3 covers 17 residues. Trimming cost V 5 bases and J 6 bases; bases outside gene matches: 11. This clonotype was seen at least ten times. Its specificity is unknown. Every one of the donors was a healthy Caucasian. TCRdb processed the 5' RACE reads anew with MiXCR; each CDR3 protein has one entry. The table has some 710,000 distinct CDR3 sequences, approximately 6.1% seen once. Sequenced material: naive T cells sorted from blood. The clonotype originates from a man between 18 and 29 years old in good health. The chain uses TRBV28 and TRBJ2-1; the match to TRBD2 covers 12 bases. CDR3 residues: CASSPPQLAGGSNEQFF. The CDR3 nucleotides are TGTGCCAGCAGTCCTCCCCAACTAGCGGGAGGAAGCAATGAGCAGTTCTTC.